This T cell receptor (beta chain) was profiled in a study of spatial heterogeneity in lung cancer (dated by TCRdb to between 2019 and 2020). In the study overall: More beta-chain than alpha-chain transcripts were consistently detected, likely reflecting higher beta-chain transcript abundance. In the raw uncorrected reads, each unique combination of TCR and UMI appeared more than ten times on average. In non-small cell lung cancer, the study made a quantitative comparison of TCR alpha and beta repertoires among multiple tumor regions, matched nontumor lung and blood. Nonsynonymous mutation counts, determined by whole-exome sequencing of tumor tissue, were related to TCR repertoire features. At surgery, 220 tumor regions, around 64 matched nontumor lung samples and 50 to 60 PBMC samples were TCR-sequenced for both alpha and beta chains. Here is what the overall study found, with its caveats: Additional single-cell paired TCR alpha and beta sequencing was considered necessary to confirm, at a functional level, the hypothesis that regional TCRs recognize regional mutations.

The sample's time point, from its label and the paper: sample taken at primary tumor resection. Samples were obtained from 70 to 85 patients with early-stage, untreated non-small cell lung cancer from the lung TRACERx cohort. TCR sequencing used whole RNA extracted from tumor and nontumor lung tissue, or from cryopreserved PBMC samples, without cell sorting. Patients were selected for TCR sequencing only if sufficient RNA was available from at least two tumor regions. Tumor and adjacent nontumor lung specimens were reviewed by a lung pathologist before selection. The library was generated by 5' RACE. The reads were generated on a NextSeq 500. To allow correction of PCR and sequencing errors, the TCR library protocol tagged every TCR cDNA molecule with a unique molecular identifier. In the authors' own workflow: TCR identification, UMI-based error correction and CDR3 extraction were all carried out with Decombinator tools. Expanded TCRs were defined as those above a frequency of 2 per 1,000, corresponding to the top 1% of the tumor frequency distribution. Renyi diversity was computed with the R vegan package after each repertoire had been subsampled 100 times to 5,000 TCRs. CDR3 similarity networks were built from amino acid triplet string-kernel similarity, connecting CDR3s with pairwise similarity above 0.82. The raw public data were reprocessed by TCRdb itself: fastp quality trimming at Q25, MiXCR clonotype calling, in-frame beta chains only. Each entry is one CDR3 protein sequence, shown with its most common DNA and genes. These V and J calls are TCRdb output, not the study's own analysis. This sample holds some 610 distinct CDR3 sequences; approximately 11% were observed only once. The ten largest clones take up roughly a fifth of the sample.

Inclusive of the bounding cysteine and phenylalanine, the CDR3 is 14 residues long. Only the CDR3 DNA is retained, 42 bases long and in frame from the first base. Trimming takes 2 bases off V and 3 bases off J; junction bases not matched to a gene: 2. The germline V gene provides CDR1 SGHRS and CDR2 YFSETQ. As concerns this clonotype: Its specific antigen is unknown. No much larger clone exists at a distance of one base, and base qualities are not known.

This chain is built from TRBV5-1 and TRBJ2-1, and TRBD2 matches 7 of the central bases. This clonotype was sampled from a male donor with early-stage non-small cell lung cancer. Sequenced here: normal lung tissue next to the tumor, sampled at surgery. In nucleotide form, the sequence is TGCGCCAGCAGCTTAGGCGGGAGCTACAATGAGCAGTTCTTC. It codes for CASSLGGSYNEQFF. With all but the CDR3 taken from the reference TRBV5-1 and TRBJ2-1 genes, the full variable domain is: KAGVTQTPRYLIKTRGQQVTLSCSPISGHRSVSWYQQTPGQGLQFLFEYFSETQRNKGNFPGRFSGRQFSNSRSEMNVSTLELGDSALYLCASSLGGSYNEQFFGPGTRLTVL.